The next 9 T cell receptor beta chains were all read from a single sample in a study of blood T cells in healthy people across ages. PCR was performed a second time for about 7 to 12 cycles using a sample-barcoded 5' primer and a J-beta primer mix. TCRdb recomputed calls from the 5' RACE reads with MiXCR, one row per CDR3 protein. Of approximately 800,000 distinct CDR3 sequences detected, 20% to 25% appear once; the ten largest clones hold 3.7%. The data were also submitted as part of a second study, on T cells of mothers and their children.

Sequenced input: blood. The origin of the receptors is a boy younger than 18 in good health.

This chain uses TRBV28 with TRBJ2-7, with a possible D match to TRBD1 (5 bases). V lost 1 base to trimming and J lost 5 bases, with 18 bases between them. Germline V gives CDR1 MDHEN, CDR2 SYDVKM. The CDR3 covers 16 residues. CDR3 residues: CASSLLLWQGKHEQYF. The CDR3 nucleotides are TGTGCCAGCAGTTTATTATTGTGGCAGGGAAAGCACGAGCAGTACTTC. The variable domain in full, with the rest retrieved from reference TRBV28 and TRBJ2-7, is DVKVTQSSRYLVKRTGEKVFLECVQDMDHENMFWYRQDPGLGLRLIYFSYDVKMKEKGDIPEGYSVSREKKERFSLILESASTNQTSMYLCASSLLLWQGKHEQYFGPGTRLTVT.

The chain uses TRBV20-1 and TRBJ2-7; 9 nucleotides line up with TRBD2. This CDR3 has 14 residues. Trimming removed 3 bases from V and 6 bases from J; junction bases left unmatched: 9. Germline V gene data show CDR1 as DFQATT and CDR2 as SNEGSKA (reference sequence). CDR3 bases: TGCAGTGCTAGTGAGGCGGGGGGGCGGATCGAGCAGTACTTC. As protein: CSASEAGGRIEQYF.

The CDR3 DNA follows: TGTGCCAGCAGCGTAGACGGGGCCGCAGAGACCCAGTACTTC. Protein sequence: CASSVDGAAETQYF. The V call is TRBV9, the J call TRBJ2-5; D might be TRBD1 or TRBD2, each matching 5 bases. This CDR3 has 14 residues. Germline-derived CDR1 and CDR2 are SGDLS and YYNGEE. Trimming removed 0 bases at V and 4 bases at J, with 10 bases between.

The chain has TRBV14 and TRBJ2-3; no firm D call. Deletions cut 0 bases from V and 6 bases from J, with 7 bases between. CDR1 SGHDN and CDR2 FVKESK come from the germline V gene. CDR3 length: 13 amino acids. In nucleotides, the CDR3 is TGTGCCAGCAGCCAAGATACGTATGATACGCAGTATTTT. Its protein product is CASSQDTYDTQYF. Full variable domain (missing parts from reference TRBV14 and TRBJ2-3): EAGVTQFPSHSVIEKGQTVTLRCDPISGHDNLYWYRRVMGKEIKFLLHFVKESKQDESGMPNNRFLAERTGGTYSTLKVQPAELEDSGVYFCASSQDTYDTQYFGPGTRLTVL.

The chain combines TRBV13 with TRBJ2-5; possibly TRBD2 for D (5 bases). The CDR3 is made up of 14 amino acids. CDR1 is PRHDT, CDR2 FYEKMQ, per germline (reference sequence). V was cut by 4 bases and J by 1 base, with 10 bases left in between. For the CDR3, the DNA is TGTGCCAGCAGCTCAAGGGAGATCCAAGAGACCCAGTACTTC. This translates into CASSSREIQETQYF.

The rearrangement joins TRBV30 to TRBJ1-1; 7 nucleotides align to TRBD1. Germline V gene sequence: CDR1 GTSNPN, CDR2 SVGIG (reference sequence). There are 11 residues in the CDR3. V lost 5 bases and J lost 5; bases outside the gene matches: 2. The CDR3, as DNA: TGTGCCTGGGAACAGGGGACTGAAGCTTTCTTT. Translating gives CAWEQGTEAFF.

This clonotype appeared a few times. The chain combines TRBV11-3 with TRBJ2-2; 7 nucleotides line up with TRBD1. CDR1 and CDR2 (germline): SGHNT, YENEEA. The CDR3 runs to 17 residues. V shed 5 bases, J shed 2 bases, and the junction held 11 bases outside the gene matches. This chain's CDR3 is CASSPVGTETNTGELFF. CDR3 coding DNA: TGTGCCAGCAGCCCAGTGGGGACAGAGACAAACACCGGGGAGCTGTTTTTT.

This clonotype was picked up many times. The rearrangement joins TRBV7-8 to TRBJ2-7; TRBD1 matches 9 bases. The germline V gene encodes CDR1 SGHVS and CDR2 FQNEAQ. Trimming cost V 1 base and J 3 bases; bases outside gene matches: 1. CDR3 length: 14 amino acids. CDR3 nucleotides: TGTGCCAGCAGCTTAGTGGACAGGGGCTACGAGCAGTACTTC. It specifies CASSLVDRGYEQYF.

This clonotype showed up just a few times. Germline is not matched at one junction end, which may reflect a read error. This rearrangement joins TRBV6-5 to TRBJ2-5; D unclear. The CDR3 is made up of 14 amino acids. Germline V gene lookup returns CDR1 MNHEY and CDR2 SVGAGI. The CDR3 reads CTSSFVGSKETQYF. CDR3 coding DNA: TGTACCAGCAGTTTCGTGGGGTCCAAAGAGACCCAGTACTTC.